A selection of T cell receptor beta chains follows, all from one sample in a study of cytomegalovirus exposure and HLA in healthy donors. Profiled with immunoSEQ multiplex PCR; TCRdb holds only in-frame clones, not every one. The sample holds some 140,000 clones, roughly 80% seen once. The specimen sequenced was PBMCs. The source of these receptors is a man between 18 and 35 years old in good health and CMV-seronegative. The CDR3 runs from the conserved cysteine through the conserved F or W. The D gene is left open where the match is weak. Clone size appears in some rows only: once, few, many, or a class for an expanded clone.

clone_size	j_call	d_call	v_call	cdr3_nt	cdr3_aa
many	TRBJ1-1	-	TRBV6-1	TGTGCCAGCAGTCTCGGCCGGGGATTAAGTACTGAAGCTTTCTTT	CASSLGRGLSTEAFF
-	TRBJ1-5	TRBD1	TRBV30	TGTGCCTGGGGGACAGGGGTTGTTCAGCCCCAGCATTTT	CAWGTGVVQPQHF
-	TRBJ2-2	-	TRBV19	TGTGCCAGTAGTCGGCTGGGGCAGAAAAACACCGGGGAGCTGTTTTTT	CASSRLGQKNTGELFF
once	TRBJ1-6	-	TRBV30	TGTGCCCGGAGTACTAATAATTCACCCCTCCACTTT	CARSTNNSPLHF
-	TRBJ1-5	TRBD1	TRBV10-1	TGCGCCAATAGAACAGGGGAGAACAATCAGCCCCAGCATTTT	CANRTGENNQPQHF
-	TRBJ1-2	-	TRBV7-9	TGTGCCAGCAGCTCCCGGGACAAGGGCGCGTATGGCTACACCTTC	CASSSRDKGAYGYTF
once	TRBJ2-2	-	TRBV10-3	TGTGCCATCAGTGACCTCGGACTAGGGGGGGCCGGGGAGCTGTTTTTT	CAISDLGLGGAGELFF
few	TRBJ1-5	-	TRBV6-1	TGTGCCAGCAGTGCCTACGAGCCCCAGCATTTT	CASSAYEPQHF
-	TRBJ1-2	-	TRBV30	TGTGCCTGGAGGAGGGCGACTAACTATGGCTACACCTTC	CAWRRATNYGYTF
-	TRBJ2-5	TRBD2	TRBV7-9	TGTGCCAGCAGCTTAGGGCAGCGGGGGGGCGAGGAGACCCAGTACTTC	CASSLGQRGGEETQYF
-	TRBJ2-1	-	TRBV5-1	TGCGCCAGCACCGACTTTGGGGAAGCGGGTTTCTTC	CASTDFGEAGFF
once	TRBJ1-1	-	TRBV7-2	TGTGCCAGCAGTCTTTCGACCCGGGGGGCTTTCTTT	CASSLSTRGAFF
-	TRBJ2-7	TRBD1	TRBV2	TGTGCCAGCAGTCCTTTGGGACAGTCCTACGAGCAGTACTTC	CASSPLGQSYEQYF
few	TRBJ1-1	-	TRBV6-6	TGTGCCAGCAGGGAGGGACCGAACACTGAAGCTTTCTTT	CASREGPNTEAFF
few	TRBJ2-7	-	TRBV6-6	TGTGCCAGCAGTACGGGGAACGAGCAGTACTTC	CASSTGNEQYF
-	TRBJ1-5	-	TRBV27	TGTGCCAGCGGCGCCCCAGGGCGCAATCAGCCCCAGCATTTT	CASGAPGRNQPQHF
once	TRBJ2-1	-	TRBV19	TGTGCCAGTACCTCAGGCAGGTCCGGACAGATCCCCGCCTACAATGAGCAGTTCTTC	CASTSGRSGQIPAYNEQFF
-	TRBJ2-1	-	TRBV6-6	TGTGCCAGCAGTTACTCGGCCGATGAGCAGTTCTTC	CASSYSADEQFF
-	TRBJ2-1	-	TRBV2	TGTGCCAGCAGGATAAGCAGGGGCAATGAGCAGTTCTTC	CASRISRGNEQFF
-	TRBJ2-3	-	TRBV4-1	TGCGCCAGCAGCGGGCCCTTTAGCACAGATACGCAGTATTTT	CASSGPFSTDTQYF
-	TRBJ2-4	-	TRBV7-2	TGTGCCAGCAGCTTAAGTGGAGCCGTAGCCAAAAACATTCAGTACTTC	CASSLSGAVAKNIQYF
-	TRBJ2-2	-	TRBV19	TGTGCCAGTCTCCTGACAGGAGCCGGGGAGCTGTTTTTT	CASLLTGAGELFF
-	TRBJ2-3	-	TRBV5-1	TGCGCCAGCAGCTTGGTCCCTACAGATACGCAGTATTTT	CASSLVPTDTQYF
-	TRBJ1-2	-	TRBV30	TGTGCCTGGAGCGTCGACTCTAACTATGGCTACACCTTC	CAWSVDSNYGYTF
-	TRBJ1-2	TRBD1	TRBV7-9	TGTGCCAGCAGCCTGGGACAGGGGCCCTATGGCTACACCTTC	CASSLGQGPYGYTF
once	TRBJ2-3	-	TRBV4-3	TGCGCCAGCAGCCAAGAAGGTGAAGGAGCAGATACGCAGTATTTT	CASSQEGEGADTQYF
-	TRBJ2-7	TRBD2	TRBV4-3	TGCGCCAGCAGCCAAGATCGGGGGGGGTACAGCTCCTACGAGCAGTACTTC	CASSQDRGGYSSYEQYF
-	TRBJ2-3	TRBD1	TRBV9	TGTGCCAGCAGCGATCGGGACAGGGGAGGATGGACAGATACGCAGTATTTT	CASSDRDRGGWTDTQYF
-	TRBJ2-7	TRBD1	TRBV19	TGTGCCAGTAGTTCCGGGACAGGGTCCTACGAGCAGTACTTC	CASSSGTGSYEQYF
-	TRBJ1-1	-	TRBV27	TGTGCCAACAGACCCCCAGGCCCCGGGGGAACTGAAGCTTTCTTT	CANRPPGPGGTEAFF
-	TRBJ2-2	TRBD1	TRBV7-9	TGTGCCAGCAGCCTTCGGACAGGAATCACCGGGGAGCTGTTTTTT	CASSLRTGITGELFF